This T cell receptor beta chain is from a study of vaccination and CD4 T cells after COVID-19. CDR1 and CDR2 from the germline V gene are MNHNS and SASEGT. V was cut by 5 bases and J by 2 bases, with 9 bases left in between. This CDR3 has 13 residues. As to treatment: approximately nine-day PBMC culture with coronavirus spike peptide pools or control peptides (ViraFEST assay). At the Johns Hopkins FTIC core, DNA taken from cultured CD4+ T cells was sequenced by way of the Oncomine TCR Beta short-read assay. MiXCR, applied by TCRdb to the PCR reads, yields one record per CDR3 protein. The table has fewer than 5,500 distinct CDR3 sequences, about half seen once; the top ten hold roughly 30%. In this sample, this clonotype turned up a few times. The antigen is not known.

The specimen was CD4+ T cells from blood, cultured in vitro. This receptor was obtained from a human donor who had recovered from COVID-19. The chain recombines TRBV6-1 with TRBJ1-2; D gene ambiguous. The CDR3 bases are TGTGCCAGCAGTCTCGATCCCAACTATGGCTACACCTTC. Protein: CASSLDPNYGYTF.